The source of this TCR beta chain is a study of Graves' ophthalmopathy and Graves' hyperthyroidism. Study-wide background: Peripheral blood samples were taken at initial diagnosis, before any treatment.

Trimming removed 0 bases at V and 4 bases at J, with 9 bases between. Germline V gene lookup returns CDR1 SGHNT and CDR2 YENEEA. This CDR3 comprises 14 residues. TCR beta CDR3 regions were amplified from RNA transcripts. Following a first-round RT-PCR that used HTBI primers, a second-round multiplex PCR was carried out. MiXCR, applied by TCRdb to the multiplex PCR reads, yields one record per CDR3 protein. The sample includes fewer than 600,000 distinct CDR3 sequences, around 15% of them seen just once. This clonotype was observed many times. Uncontrolled infections, pregnancy, lactation or other autoimmune diseases led to patient exclusion.

The material sequenced was blood. The receptor was derived from a woman aged 25 to 39 with Graves' ophthalmopathy. The chain employs TRBV11-3 and TRBJ1-2; D is perhaps TRBD1 (6 bases). DNA for the CDR3: TGTGCCAGCAGCTTAGAGGGCAGGGGCTATGGCTACACCTTC. Translated: CASSLEGRGYGYTF.